This T cell receptor beta chain was retrieved from a study of cytomegalovirus exposure and HLA in healthy donors. V shed 2 bases and J shed 8 bases, with 9 bases lying between them. The length of the CDR3 is 13 residues. Looked up from germline, CDR1 is KGHSH and CDR2 is LQKENI. The PCR contained 60 Vbeta and 13 Jbeta primers. Data came from immunoSEQ multiplex PCR; TCRdb stores just in-frame clones and leaves some out. Found here are around 210,000 clones; the top ten clones hold less than 1%. The chain links TRBV18 to TRBJ1-4, with unresolved D. The sequence was collected from a woman younger than 45 in good health and CMV-seropositive. Input material: PBMCs. The CDR3 bases are TGTGCCAGCTCACCAGGCGCGGGGGAAAAACTGTTTTTT. It codes for CASSPGAGEKLFF.